This TCR beta chain was sequenced for a study of CD8 T cells in ankylosing spondylitis. Findings and limits, study-wide: Relatively rare in peripheral blood, disease-linked clones were also CD8+. Matched ankylosing spondylitis synovial fluid reportedly showed significant enrichment of disease-linked clones. For ankylosing spondylitis blood, a TCR beta motif of about eight highly homologous variants appeared characteristic.

A single count supports this clonotype. Its specificity is unknown. 5'-RACE, quantitative and with molecular barcodes, yielded the TCR beta libraries. TCRdb analysed the 5' RACE reads with MiXCR anew, one entry per CDR3 protein. The sample holds 250,000 to 350,000 distinct CDR3 sequences, about 20% seen once. The clonotype originates from a male donor with ankylosing spondylitis or in good health (not recorded which). Sequencing was performed on blood, either unsorted or a sorted T cell fraction (not recorded which).

CDR3: CASTRQGYTDTQYF. The DNA of the CDR3 is TGTGCCAGCACTAGACAGGGCTACACAGATACGCAGTATTTT. The V gene is TRBV6-1, the J gene TRBJ2-3; 7 bases are a match to TRBD1. Germline assignment: CDR1 MNHNS and CDR2 SASEGT. The CDR3 is 14 amino acids. V shed 7 bases and J 2 bases; nucleotides not matched to a gene: 6.